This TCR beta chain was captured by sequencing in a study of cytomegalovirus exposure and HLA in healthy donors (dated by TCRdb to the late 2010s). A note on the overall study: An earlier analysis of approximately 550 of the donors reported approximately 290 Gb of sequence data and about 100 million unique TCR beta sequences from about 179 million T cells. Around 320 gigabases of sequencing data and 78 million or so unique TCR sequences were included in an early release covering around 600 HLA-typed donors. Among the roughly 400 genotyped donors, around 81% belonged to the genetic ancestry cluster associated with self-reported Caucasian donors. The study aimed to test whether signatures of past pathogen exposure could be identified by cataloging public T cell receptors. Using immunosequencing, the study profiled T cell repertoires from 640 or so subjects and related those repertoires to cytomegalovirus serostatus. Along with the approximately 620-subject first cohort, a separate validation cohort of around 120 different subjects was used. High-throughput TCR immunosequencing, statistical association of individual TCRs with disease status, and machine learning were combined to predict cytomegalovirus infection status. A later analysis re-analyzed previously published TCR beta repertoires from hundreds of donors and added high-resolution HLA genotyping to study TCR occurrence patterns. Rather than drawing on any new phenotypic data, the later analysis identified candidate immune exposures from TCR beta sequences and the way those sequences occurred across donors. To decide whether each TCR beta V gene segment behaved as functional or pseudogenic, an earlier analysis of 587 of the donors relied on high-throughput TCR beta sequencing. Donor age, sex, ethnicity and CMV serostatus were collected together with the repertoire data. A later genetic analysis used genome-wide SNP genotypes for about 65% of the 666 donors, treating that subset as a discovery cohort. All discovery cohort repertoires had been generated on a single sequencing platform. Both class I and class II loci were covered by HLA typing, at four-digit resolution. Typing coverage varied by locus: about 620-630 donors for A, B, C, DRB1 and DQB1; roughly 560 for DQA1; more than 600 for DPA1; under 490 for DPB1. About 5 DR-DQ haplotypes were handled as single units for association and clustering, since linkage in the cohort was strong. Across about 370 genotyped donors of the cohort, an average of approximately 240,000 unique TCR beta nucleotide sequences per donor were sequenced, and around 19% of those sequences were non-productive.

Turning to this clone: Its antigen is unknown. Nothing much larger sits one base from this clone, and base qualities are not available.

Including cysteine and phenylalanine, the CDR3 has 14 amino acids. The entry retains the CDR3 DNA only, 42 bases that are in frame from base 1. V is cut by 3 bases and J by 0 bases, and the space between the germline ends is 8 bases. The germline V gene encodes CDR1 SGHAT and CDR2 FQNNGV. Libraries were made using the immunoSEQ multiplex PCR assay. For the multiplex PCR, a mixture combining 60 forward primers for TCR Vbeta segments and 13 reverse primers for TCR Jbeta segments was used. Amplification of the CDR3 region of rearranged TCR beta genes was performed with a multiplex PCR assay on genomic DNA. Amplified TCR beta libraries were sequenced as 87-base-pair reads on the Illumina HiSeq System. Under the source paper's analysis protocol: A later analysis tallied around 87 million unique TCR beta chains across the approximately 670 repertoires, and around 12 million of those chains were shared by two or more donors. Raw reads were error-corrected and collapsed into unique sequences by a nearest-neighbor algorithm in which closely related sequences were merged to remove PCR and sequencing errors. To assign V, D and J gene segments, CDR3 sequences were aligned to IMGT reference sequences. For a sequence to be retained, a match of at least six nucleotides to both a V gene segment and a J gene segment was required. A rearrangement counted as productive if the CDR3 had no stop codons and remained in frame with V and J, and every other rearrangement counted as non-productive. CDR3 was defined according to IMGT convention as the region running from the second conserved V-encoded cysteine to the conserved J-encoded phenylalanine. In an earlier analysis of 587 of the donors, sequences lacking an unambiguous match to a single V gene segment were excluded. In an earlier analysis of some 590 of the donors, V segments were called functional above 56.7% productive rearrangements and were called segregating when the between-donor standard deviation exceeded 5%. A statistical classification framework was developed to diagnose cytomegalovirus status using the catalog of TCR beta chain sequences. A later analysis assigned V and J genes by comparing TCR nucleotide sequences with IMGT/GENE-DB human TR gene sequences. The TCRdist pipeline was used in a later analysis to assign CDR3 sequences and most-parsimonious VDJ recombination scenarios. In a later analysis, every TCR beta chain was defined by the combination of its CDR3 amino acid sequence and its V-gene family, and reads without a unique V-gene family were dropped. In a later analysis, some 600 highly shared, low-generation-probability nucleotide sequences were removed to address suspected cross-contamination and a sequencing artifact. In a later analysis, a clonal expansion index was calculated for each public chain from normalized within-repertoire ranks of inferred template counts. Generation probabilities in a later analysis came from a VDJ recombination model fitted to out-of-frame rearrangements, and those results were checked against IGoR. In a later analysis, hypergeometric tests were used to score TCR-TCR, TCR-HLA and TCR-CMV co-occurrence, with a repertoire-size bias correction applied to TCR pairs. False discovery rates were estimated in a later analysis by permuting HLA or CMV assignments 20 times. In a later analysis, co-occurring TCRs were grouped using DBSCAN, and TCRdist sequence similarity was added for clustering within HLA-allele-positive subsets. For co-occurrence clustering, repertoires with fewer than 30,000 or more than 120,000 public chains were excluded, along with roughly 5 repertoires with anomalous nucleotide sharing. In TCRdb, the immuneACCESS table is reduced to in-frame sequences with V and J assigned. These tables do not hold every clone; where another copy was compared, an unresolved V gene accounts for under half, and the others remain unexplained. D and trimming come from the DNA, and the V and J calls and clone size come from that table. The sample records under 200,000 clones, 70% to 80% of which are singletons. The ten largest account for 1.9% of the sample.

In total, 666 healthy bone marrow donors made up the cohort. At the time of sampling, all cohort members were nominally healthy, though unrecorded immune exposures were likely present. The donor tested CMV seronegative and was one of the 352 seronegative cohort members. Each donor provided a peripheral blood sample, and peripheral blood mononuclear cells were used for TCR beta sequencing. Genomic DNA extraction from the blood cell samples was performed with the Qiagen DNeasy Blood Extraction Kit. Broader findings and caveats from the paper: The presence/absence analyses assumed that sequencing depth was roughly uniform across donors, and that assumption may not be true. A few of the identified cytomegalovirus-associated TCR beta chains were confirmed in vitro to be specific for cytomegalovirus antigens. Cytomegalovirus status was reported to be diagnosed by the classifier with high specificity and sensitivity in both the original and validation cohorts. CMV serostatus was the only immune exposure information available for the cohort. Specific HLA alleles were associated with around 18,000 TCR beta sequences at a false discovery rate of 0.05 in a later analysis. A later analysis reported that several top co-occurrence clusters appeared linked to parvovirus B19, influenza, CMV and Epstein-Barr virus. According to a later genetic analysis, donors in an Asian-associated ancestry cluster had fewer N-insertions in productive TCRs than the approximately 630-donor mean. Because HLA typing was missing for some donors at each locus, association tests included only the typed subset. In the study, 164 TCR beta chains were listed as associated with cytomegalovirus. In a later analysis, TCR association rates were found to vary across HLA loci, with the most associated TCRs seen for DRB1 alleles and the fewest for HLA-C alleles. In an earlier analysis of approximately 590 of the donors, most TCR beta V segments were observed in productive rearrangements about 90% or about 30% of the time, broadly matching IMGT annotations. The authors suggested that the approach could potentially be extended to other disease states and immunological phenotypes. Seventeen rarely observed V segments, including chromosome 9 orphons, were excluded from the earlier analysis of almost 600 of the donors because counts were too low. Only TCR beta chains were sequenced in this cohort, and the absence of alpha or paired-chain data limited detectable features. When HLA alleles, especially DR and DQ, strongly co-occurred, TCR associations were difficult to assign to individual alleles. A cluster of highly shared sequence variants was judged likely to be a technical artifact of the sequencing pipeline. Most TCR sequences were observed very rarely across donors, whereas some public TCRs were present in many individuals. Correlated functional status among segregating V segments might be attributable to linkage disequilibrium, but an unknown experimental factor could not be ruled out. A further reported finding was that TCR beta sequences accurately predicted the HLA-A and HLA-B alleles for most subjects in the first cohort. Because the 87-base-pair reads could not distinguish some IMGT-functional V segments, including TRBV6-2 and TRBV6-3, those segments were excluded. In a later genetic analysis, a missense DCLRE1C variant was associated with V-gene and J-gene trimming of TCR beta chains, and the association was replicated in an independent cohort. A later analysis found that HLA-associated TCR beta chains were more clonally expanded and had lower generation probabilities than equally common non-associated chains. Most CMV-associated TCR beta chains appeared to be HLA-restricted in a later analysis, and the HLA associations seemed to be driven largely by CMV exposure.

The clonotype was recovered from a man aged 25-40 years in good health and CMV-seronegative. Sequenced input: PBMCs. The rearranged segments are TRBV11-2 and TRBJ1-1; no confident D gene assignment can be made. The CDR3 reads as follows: CASSFAGLNTEAFF. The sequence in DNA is TGTGCCAGCAGCTTCGCGGGGTTGAACACTGAAGCTTTCTTT.